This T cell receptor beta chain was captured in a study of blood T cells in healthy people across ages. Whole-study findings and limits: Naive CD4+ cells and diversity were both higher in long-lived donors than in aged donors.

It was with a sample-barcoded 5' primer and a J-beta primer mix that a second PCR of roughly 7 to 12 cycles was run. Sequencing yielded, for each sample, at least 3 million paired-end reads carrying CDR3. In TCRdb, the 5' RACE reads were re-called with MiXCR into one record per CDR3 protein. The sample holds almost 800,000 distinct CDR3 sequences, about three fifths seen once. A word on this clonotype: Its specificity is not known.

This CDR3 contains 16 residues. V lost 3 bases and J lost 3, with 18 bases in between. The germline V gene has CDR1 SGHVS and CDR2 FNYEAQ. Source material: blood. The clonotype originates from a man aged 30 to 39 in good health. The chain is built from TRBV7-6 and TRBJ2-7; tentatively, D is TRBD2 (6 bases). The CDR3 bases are TGTGCCAGCAGCTTCGCTAGCGCGTCCAGCGGCTACGAGCAGTACTTC. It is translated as CASSFASASSGYEQYF.